This passage covers 9 T cell receptor beta chains from one sample sequenced in a study of blood T cell repertoires in COVID-19. The method was immunoSEQ multiplex PCR; TCRdb's version includes in-frame clones alone and lacks a portion of them. Seen here are about 83,000 clones, approximately 86% observed once, and the top ten hold about 8%. The specimen sequenced was peripheral blood. These receptor sequences come from an older man with active or convalescent COVID-19.

This clone was observed a single time. The chain recombines TRBV5-1 with TRBJ2-2, with a tentative D call TRBD1 (5 bases). This CDR3 is built from 15 residues. Germline V lookup: CDR1 SGHRS, CDR2 YFSETQ. V was pared by 4 bases and J by 0 bases, with 10 bases between. CDR3 region: CASSGRATNTGELFF. The CDR3 region has the DNA TGCGCCAGCAGCGGCAGGGCGACGAACACCGGGGAGCTGTTTTTT.

This clone appeared a few times. This chain joins TRBV7-9 and TRBJ1-2; D gene unclear. The CDR3 runs 11 residues. Per the germline V gene, CDR1 is SEHNR and CDR2 is FQNEAQ (reference sequence). The V and J ends lost 4 bases and 8 bases respectively, with 8 bases between them. CDR3 bases: TGTGCCAGCAGCTACAGCCTCGGCTACACCTTC. It is translated as CASSYSLGYTF. Filled out from reference TRBV7-9 and TRBJ1-2, the complete variable domain reads DTGVSQNPRHKITKRGQNVTFRCDPISEHNRLYWYRQTLGQGPEFLTYFQNEAQLEKSRLLSDRFSAERPKGSFSTLEIQRTEQGDSAMYLCASSYSLGYTFGSGTRLTVV.

The J gene is TRBJ1-2, the V gene TRBV2, with 10 bases that match TRBD1. The CDR3 runs 14 residues. V gave up 6 bases and J gave up 2 bases; unmatched junction bases: 3. Germline values: CDR1 SNHLY, CDR2 FYNNEI. The CDR3 loop is CASSRGQGNYGYTF. For the CDR3, the DNA is TGTGCCAGCAGCCGGGGACAGGGGAACTATGGCTACACCTTC.

This clone was detected only once. The rearrangement uses TRBV3-1 (or the pseudogene TRBV3-2) and TRBJ1-2, with D hard to call. This CDR3 region has 15 residues. V was cut by 2 bases and J by 4 bases, with 14 bases left in between. Germline CDR1 reads LGHDT; CDR2 reads YNNKEL (reference sequence). The CDR3 protein is CASSQLVPPGYGYTF. Here the CDR3 DNA reads TGTGCCAGCAGCCAATTAGTCCCCCCGGGCTATGGCTACACCTTC.

The chain has TRBV5-1 and TRBJ2-3; TRBD1 matches at 10 bases. Trimming took 4 bases from V and 4 from J; bases not matched to a gene: 0. Germline CDR1 SGHRS, CDR2 YFSETQ. This CDR3 contains 13 residues. The CDR3 sequence is CASSGQGADTQYF. The CDR3 DNA sequence: TGCGCCAGCAGCGGACAGGGGGCAGATACGCAGTATTTT. Filled out from reference TRBV5-1 and TRBJ2-3, the complete variable domain reads KAGVTQTPRYLIKTRGQQVTLSCSPISGHRSVSWYQQTPGQGLQFLFEYFSETQRNKGNFPGRFSGRQFSNSRSEMNVSTLELGDSALYLCASSGQGADTQYFGPGTRLTVL.

This clone was picked up one time. The chain carries TRBV7-2 and TRBJ1-3; D gene ambiguous. This CDR3 region has 14 residues. Germline values: CDR1 SGHTA, CDR2 FQGNSA. V dropped 5 bases and J dropped 8 bases, with 16 bases sitting between them. Here the CDR3 reads CASSDKTSVDTIYF. The CDR3 bases are TGTGCCAGCAGCGACAAGACCTCCGTGGACACCATATATTTT.

The rearrangement links TRBV4-1 to TRBJ1-1; a weak D match, TRBD1 (5 bases). The CDR3 covers 15 residues. Germline V lookup: CDR1 MGHRA, CDR2 YSYEKL. Deletions cut 0 bases from V and 0 bases from J, with 8 bases between. The CDR3 DNA sequence: TGCGCCAGCAGCCAAGAGGGGCAGCTGAACACTGAAGCTTTCTTT. It yields the protein CASSQEGQLNTEAFF.

This clone was observed a handful of times. The chain recombines TRBV2 with TRBJ1-1; D ambiguous. This CDR3 is built from 12 residues. CDR1 and CDR2 (germline): SNHLY, FYNNEI. V was clipped by 4 bases and J by 6 bases, with 9 bases between them. CDR3 DNA: TGTGCCAGCAGTGGACTAGGAGCTGAAGCTTTCTTT. Translation: CASSGLGAEAFF.

V usage is TRBV19 and J usage is TRBJ1-5; D perhaps matches TRBD1 (5 bases). Trimming shortened V by 5 bases and J by 6 bases, and 17 bases separated the two germline ends. The CDR3 runs 15 residues. Germline assignment: CDR1 LNHDA and CDR2 SQIVND (reference sequence). The CDR3 is CASSLQGDARQPQHF. DNA of the CDR3: TGTGCCAGTAGTCTCCAGGGTGACGCTCGTCAGCCCCAGCATTTT.